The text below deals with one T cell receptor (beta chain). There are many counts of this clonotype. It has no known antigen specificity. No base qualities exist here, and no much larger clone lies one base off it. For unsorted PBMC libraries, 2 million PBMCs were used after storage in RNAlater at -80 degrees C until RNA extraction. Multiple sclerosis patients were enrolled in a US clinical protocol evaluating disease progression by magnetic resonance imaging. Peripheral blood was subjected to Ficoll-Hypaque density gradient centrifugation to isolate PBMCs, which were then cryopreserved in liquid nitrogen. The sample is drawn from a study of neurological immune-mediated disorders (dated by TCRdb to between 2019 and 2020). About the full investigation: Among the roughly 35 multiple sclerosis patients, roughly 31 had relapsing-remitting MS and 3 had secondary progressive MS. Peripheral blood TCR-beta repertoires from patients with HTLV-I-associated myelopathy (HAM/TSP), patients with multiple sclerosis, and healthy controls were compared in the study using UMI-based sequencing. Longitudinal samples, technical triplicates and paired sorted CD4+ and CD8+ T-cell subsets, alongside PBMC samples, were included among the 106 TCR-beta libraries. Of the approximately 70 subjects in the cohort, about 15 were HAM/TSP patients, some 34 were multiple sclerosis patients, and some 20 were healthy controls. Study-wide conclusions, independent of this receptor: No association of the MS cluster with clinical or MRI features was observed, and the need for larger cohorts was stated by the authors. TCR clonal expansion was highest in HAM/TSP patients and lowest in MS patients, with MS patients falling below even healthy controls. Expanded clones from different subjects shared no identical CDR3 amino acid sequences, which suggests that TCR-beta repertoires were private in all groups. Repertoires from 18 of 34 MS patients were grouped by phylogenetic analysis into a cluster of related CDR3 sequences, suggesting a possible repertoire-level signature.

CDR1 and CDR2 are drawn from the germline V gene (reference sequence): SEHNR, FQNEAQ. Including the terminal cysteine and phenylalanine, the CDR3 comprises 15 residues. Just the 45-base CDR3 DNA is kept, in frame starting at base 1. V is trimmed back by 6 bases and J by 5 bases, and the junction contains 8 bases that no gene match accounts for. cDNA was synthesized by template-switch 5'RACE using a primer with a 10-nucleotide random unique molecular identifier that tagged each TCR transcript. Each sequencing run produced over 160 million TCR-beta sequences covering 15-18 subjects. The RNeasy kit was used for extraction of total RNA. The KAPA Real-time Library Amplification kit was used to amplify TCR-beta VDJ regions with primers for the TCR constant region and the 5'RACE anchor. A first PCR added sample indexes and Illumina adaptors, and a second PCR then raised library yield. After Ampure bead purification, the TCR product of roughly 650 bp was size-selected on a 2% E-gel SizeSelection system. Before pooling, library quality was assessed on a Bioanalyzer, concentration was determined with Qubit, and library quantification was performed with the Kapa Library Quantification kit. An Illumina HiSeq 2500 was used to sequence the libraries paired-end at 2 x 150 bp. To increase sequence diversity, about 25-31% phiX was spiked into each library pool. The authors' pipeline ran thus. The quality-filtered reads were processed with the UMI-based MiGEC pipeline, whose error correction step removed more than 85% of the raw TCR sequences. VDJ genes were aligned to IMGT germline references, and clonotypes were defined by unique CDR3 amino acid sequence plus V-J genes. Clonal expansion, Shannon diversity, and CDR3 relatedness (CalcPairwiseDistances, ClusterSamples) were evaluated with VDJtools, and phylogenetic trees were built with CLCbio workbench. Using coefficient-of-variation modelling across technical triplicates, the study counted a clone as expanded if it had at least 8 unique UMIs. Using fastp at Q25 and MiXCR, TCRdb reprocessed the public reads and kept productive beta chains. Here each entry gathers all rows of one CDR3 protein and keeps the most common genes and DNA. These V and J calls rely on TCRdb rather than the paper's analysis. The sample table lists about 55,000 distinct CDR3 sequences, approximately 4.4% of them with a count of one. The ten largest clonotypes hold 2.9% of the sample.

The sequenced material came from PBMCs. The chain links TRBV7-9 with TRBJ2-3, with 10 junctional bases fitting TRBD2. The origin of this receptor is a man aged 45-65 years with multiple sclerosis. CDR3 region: CASRNLLAGRDTQYF. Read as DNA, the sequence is TGTGCCAGCAGGAACCTACTAGCGGGGAGAGATACGCAGTATTTT.